This TCR beta chain was identified in a study of PD-1 and CTLA-4 blockade in melanoma. The germline V and J ends were trimmed by 3 bases and 3 bases, with 9 bases remaining between them. CDR3 size: 13 residues. Germline lookup yields CDR1 MNHEY and CDR2 SMNVEV (reference sequence). Using immunoSEQ multiplex PCR, the repertoire was profiled, and TCRdb retains in-frame clones only, with some absent. The table shows tens of thousands of clones, with less than 90% occurring only once. The sequence came from a human donor with melanoma. The chain employs TRBV27 and TRBJ2-7; unclear D gene. The starting material was CD8+ T cells from peripheral blood, obtained before anti-PD-1 treatment. This CDR3 reads CASSLGSGYEQYF. The CDR3 DNA is TGTGCCAGCAGTTTGGGTTCCGGCTACGAGCAGTACTTC.